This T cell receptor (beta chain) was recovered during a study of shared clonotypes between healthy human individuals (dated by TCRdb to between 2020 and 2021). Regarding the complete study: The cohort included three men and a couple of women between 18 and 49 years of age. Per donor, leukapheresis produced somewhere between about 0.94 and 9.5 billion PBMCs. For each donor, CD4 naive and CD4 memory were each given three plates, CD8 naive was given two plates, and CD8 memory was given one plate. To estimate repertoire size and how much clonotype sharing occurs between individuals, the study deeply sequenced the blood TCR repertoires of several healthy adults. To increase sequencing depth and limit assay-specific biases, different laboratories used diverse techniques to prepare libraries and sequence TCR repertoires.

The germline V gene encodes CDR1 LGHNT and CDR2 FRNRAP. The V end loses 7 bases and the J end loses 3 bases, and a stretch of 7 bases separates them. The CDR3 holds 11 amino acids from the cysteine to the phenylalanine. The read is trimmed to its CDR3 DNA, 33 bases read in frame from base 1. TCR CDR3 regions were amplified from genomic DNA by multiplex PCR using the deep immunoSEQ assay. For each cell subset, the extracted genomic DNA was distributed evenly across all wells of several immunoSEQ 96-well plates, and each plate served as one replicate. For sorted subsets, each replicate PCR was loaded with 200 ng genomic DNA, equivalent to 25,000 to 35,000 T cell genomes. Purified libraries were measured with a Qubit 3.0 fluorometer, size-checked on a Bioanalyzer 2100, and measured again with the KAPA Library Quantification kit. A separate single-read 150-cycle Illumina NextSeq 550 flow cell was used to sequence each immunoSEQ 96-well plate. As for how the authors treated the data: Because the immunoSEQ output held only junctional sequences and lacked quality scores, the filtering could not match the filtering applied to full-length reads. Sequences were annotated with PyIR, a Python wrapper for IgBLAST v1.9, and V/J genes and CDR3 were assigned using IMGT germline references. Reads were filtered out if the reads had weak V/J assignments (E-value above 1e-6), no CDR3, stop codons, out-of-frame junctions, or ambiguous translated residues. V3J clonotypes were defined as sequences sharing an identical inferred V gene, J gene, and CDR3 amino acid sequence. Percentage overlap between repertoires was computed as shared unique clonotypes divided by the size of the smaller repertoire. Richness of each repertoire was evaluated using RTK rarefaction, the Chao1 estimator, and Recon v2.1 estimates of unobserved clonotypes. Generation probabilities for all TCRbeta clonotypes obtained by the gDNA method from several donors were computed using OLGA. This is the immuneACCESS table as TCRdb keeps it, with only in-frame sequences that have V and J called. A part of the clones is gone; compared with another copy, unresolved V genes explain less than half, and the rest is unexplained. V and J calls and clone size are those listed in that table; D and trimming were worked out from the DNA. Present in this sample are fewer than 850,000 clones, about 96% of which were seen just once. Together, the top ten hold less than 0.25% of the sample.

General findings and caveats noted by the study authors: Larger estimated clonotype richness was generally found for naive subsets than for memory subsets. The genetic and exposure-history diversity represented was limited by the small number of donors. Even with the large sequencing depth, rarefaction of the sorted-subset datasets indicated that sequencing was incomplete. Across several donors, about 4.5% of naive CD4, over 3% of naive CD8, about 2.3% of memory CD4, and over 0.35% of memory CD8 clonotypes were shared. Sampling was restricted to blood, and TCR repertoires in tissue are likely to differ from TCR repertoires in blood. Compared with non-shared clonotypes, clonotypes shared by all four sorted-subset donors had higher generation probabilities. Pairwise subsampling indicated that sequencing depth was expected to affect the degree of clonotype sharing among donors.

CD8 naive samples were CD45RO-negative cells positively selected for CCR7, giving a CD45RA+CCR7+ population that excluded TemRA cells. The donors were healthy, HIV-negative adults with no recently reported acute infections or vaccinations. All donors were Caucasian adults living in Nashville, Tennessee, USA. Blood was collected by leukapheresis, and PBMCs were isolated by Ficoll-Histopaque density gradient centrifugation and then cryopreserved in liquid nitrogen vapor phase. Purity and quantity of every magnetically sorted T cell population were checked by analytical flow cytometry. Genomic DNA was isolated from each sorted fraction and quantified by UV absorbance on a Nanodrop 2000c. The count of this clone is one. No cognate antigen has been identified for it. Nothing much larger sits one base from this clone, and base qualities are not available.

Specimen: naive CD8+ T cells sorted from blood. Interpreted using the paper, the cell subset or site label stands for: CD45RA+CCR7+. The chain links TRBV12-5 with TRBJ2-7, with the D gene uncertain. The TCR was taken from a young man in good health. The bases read TGTGCTAGTGCGTCAAGCTACGAGCAGTACTTC. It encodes CASASSYEQYF.